Each of the 27 T cell receptor beta chains below was sequenced from the same sample in a study of T cell responses to AZD1222 COVID-19 vaccine. The protocol was immunoSEQ multiplex PCR, while the TCRdb copy is restricted to in-frame clones and leaves out a portion. The sample lists about 70,000 clones, 88% occurring once. The source was peripheral blood, collected on day 0 of MenACWY control vaccination. The receptors here all came from an adult in good health.

This clone was detected only once. The J gene is TRBJ2-5, the V gene TRBV3-1 (or the pseudogene TRBV3-2); TRBD2 matches 9 bases. This CDR3 region has 16 residues. Looked up from germline, CDR1 is LGHDT and CDR2 is YNNKEL (reference sequence). The V gene end was trimmed by 2 bases and the J gene end by 4 bases; junction bases not matched to a gene: 8. The chain's CDR3 is CASSQRSGGPRETQYF. CDR3 bases: TGTGCCAGCAGCCAACGTAGCGGGGGACCAAGAGAGACCCAGTACTTC.

J is TRBJ2-3 and V is TRBV6-2 or TRBV6-3, with a weak D call TRBD2 (7 bases). The germline gives CDR1 MNHEY, CDR2 SVGEGT. Trimming took off 6 bases at V and 5 bases at J, with 12 bases between the two ends. The CDR3 extends over 13 amino acids. This CDR3 is CASSRGAVDTQYF. CDR3 bases: TGTGCCAGCAGCCGGGGGGCCGTAGATACGCAGTATTTT.

The CDR3 spells CASSYGGGSYGYTF. The CDR3, as DNA: TGTGCCAGCAGTTACGGGGGGGGAAGCTATGGCTACACCTTC. The V gene is TRBV6-6, the J gene TRBJ1-2, with D perhaps matching TRBD1 (5 bases). V lost 2 bases, J lost 4 bases, and 11 bases lay in between. From germline, CDR1 is MNHNY and CDR2 SVGAGI (reference sequence). The length of the CDR3 is 14 residues.

V and J are TRBV9 and TRBJ2-1; 8 bases are shared with TRBD1. In germline, CDR1 is SGDLS, CDR2 YYNGEE. The CDR3 spans 15 residues. The J segment lost 6 bases and the V segment lost 4 bases, leaving 9 bases of the junction unmatched. This CDR3 is CASSLGQGAVNEQFF. CDR3 in DNA: TGTGCCAGCAGCCTCGGACAGGGTGCTGTCAATGAGCAGTTCTTC.

The chain has TRBV19 and TRBJ2-7; 11 bases are a match to TRBD1. The ends lost 5 bases at V and 0 bases at J; junction bases unmatched: 3. The CDR3 spans 15 residues. Per the germline V gene, CDR1 is LNHDA and CDR2 is SQIVND (reference sequence). The CDR3 loop reads CASSPGTGGSYEQYF. The DNA for the CDR3 is TGTGCCAGTAGTCCAGGGACAGGGGGCTCCTACGAGCAGTACTTC.

The chain recombines TRBV4-2 with TRBJ1-2; TRBD1 agrees at 7 bases. The germline gives CDR1 LGHNA, CDR2 YNFKEQ. The trim removed 0 bases at V and 2 bases at J, leaving 3 bases unmatched. The CDR3 runs to 15 residues. In DNA form, the CDR3 reads TGTGCCAGCAGCCAAGATTTGACAGGGAACTATGGCTACACCTTC. This encodes CASSQDLTGNYGYTF.

The rearrangement links TRBV2 to TRBJ2-7; D ambiguous. Germline V gives CDR1 SNHLY, CDR2 FYNNEI. The CDR3 consists of 14 residues. The ends were cut back, 5 bases at V and 0 bases at J, with 11 bases in the middle. The CDR3 spells CASSLDRSSYEQYF. CDR3 sequence (DNA): TGTGCCAGCAGTTTGGACCGAAGCTCCTACGAGCAGTACTTC.

The chain recombines TRBV7-2 with TRBJ1-3; 9 nucleotides line up with TRBD1. Trimming at V came to 5 bases and at J to 1 base, leaving 6 bases not matched to a gene. CDR1 is SGHTA and CDR2 is FQGNSA in the germline V gene. This CDR3 comprises 16 residues. This CDR3 reads CASSRAGTGSGNTIYF. DNA of the CDR3: TGTGCCAGCAGCCGCGCCGGGACAGGGTCTGGAAACACCATATATTTT.

The V gene is TRBV11-2, the J gene TRBJ1-1; D ambiguous. Germline V gene sequence: CDR1 SGHAT, CDR2 FQNNGV. With 8 bases removed from V and 7 bases from J, the gap between germline ends came to 11 bases. The CDR3 contains 11 residues. CDR3 loop: CASAGVSEAFF. CDR3 nucleotide sequence: TGTGCCAGCGCGGGCGTAAGTGAAGCTTTCTTT.

The chain combines TRBV7-9 with TRBJ2-5; 8 bases are shared with TRBD2. Per the germline V gene, CDR1 is SEHNR and CDR2 is FQNEAQ (reference sequence). The V gene end was trimmed by 5 bases and the J gene end by 3 bases; junction bases not matched to a gene: 8. CDR3 length: 15 amino acids. The CDR3 region has the DNA TGTGCCAGCAGCGCCCGAGGGCGGGGGGAAGAGACCCAGTACTTC. It yields the protein CASSARGRGEETQYF.

J is TRBJ2-5 and V is TRBV7-3, with D perhaps matching TRBD1 (6 bases). The CDR3 is made up of 15 amino acids. V dropped 2 bases and J dropped 5 bases, with 15 bases sitting between them. CDR1 is SGHTA and CDR2 is FQGTGA in the germline V gene. For the CDR3, the DNA is TGTGCCAGCAGCTTAGGAACAGGGAATTTGGAGACCCAGTACTTC. Its translation: CASSLGTGNLETQYF.

This chain connects TRBV11-3 to TRBJ1-1; possibly TRBD1 for D (5 bases). V was pared by 3 bases and J by 2 bases, with 10 bases between. The germline V gene has CDR1 SGHNT and CDR2 YENEEA. This CDR3 contains 14 residues. The CDR3 here is CASSFMGGNTEAFF. The CDR3 nucleotides are TGTGCCAGCAGCTTTATGGGGGGTAACACTGAAGCTTTCTTT.

The chain combines TRBV28 with TRBJ1-1, with no clear D. Germline CDR1 and CDR2: MDHEN and SYDVKM. The length of the CDR3 is 13 residues. V dropped 7 bases and J dropped 0 bases, with 9 bases sitting between them. The CDR3 nucleotides read TGTGCCAGCATACCAGTTATGAACACTGAAGCTTTCTTT. This codes for CASIPVMNTEAFF.

V gene TRBV30 combines with J gene TRBJ1-1; no clear D. V lost 2 bases and J lost 0, with 10 bases in between. Per germline, CDR1 GTSNPN and CDR2 SVGIG (reference sequence). The CDR3 extends over 14 amino acids. The CDR3 DNA sequence: TGTGCCTGGAGTCCTGGACGGATGAACACTGAAGCTTTCTTT. Protein: CAWSPGRMNTEAFF.

The rearrangement links TRBV25-1 to TRBJ1-2, with D possibly TRBD1 on 5 matching bases. The CDR3 totals 15 residues. CDR1 is MGHDK, CDR2 SYGVNS, per germline. Deletions cut 4 bases from V and 4 bases from J, with 16 bases between. The CDR3 loop reads CASSANSGTFYGYTF. The CDR3 region has the DNA TGTGCCAGCAGTGCAAATTCCGGGACTTTCTATGGCTACACCTTC.

CDR3 nucleotide sequence: TGTGCCAGCAGCGTAGAGGGACAGCTGAATGAAAAACTGTTTTTT. Its translation is CASSVEGQLNEKLFF. The rearrangement joins TRBV9 to TRBJ1-4, with 7 nucleotides matching TRBD1. After removal of 0 bases from V and 5 bases from J, the junction contained 4 bases not matched to a gene. The germline V gene has CDR1 SGDLS and CDR2 YYNGEE. This CDR3 has 15 amino acids.

As DNA, the CDR3 is TGTGCCAGCAGCCAAGCCGGGACTAGCGGCTACGAGCAGTACTTC. Its protein product is CASSQAGTSGYEQYF. The rearrangement joins TRBV3-1 (or the pseudogene TRBV3-2) to TRBJ2-7; 11 bases map to TRBD2. The CDR3 has 15 residues. Germline V gene sequence: CDR1 LGHDT, CDR2 YNNKEL (reference sequence). V lost 1 base, J lost 3 bases, and 2 bases stayed unmatched.

This rearrangement joins TRBV7-2 to TRBJ1-2; no firm D call. Germline loops: CDR1 SGHTA, CDR2 FQGNSA. With 1 base removed from V and 0 bases from J, the gap between germline ends came to 3 bases. CDR3 length: 13 amino acids. CDR3 sequence reads: CASSLGANYGYTF. The CDR3 nucleotides read TGTGCCAGCAGCTTAGGCGCTAACTATGGCTACACCTTC.

The chain has TRBV5-5 and TRBJ1-6, with 8 bases aligning to TRBD1. Trimming at V came to 3 bases and at J to 7 bases, leaving 3 bases not matched to a gene. The CDR3 spans 14 residues. CDR1 is SGHKS and CDR2 is YYEKEE in the germline V gene (reference sequence). Written as DNA, the CDR3 is TGTGCCAGCAGCTGGACAGGGTCCAATTCACCCCTCCACTTT. This sequence encodes CASSWTGSNSPLHF.

This rearrangement joins TRBV9 to TRBJ2-3, with 8 nucleotides matching TRBD2. This CDR3 has 18 residues. Germline trimming cut 3 bases from V and 4 bases from J; bases unmatched to any gene: 16. Germline V gives CDR1 SGDLS, CDR2 YYNGEE. The CDR3 is CASSASPDGGARADTQYF. CDR3 DNA sequence: TGTGCCAGCAGCGCCTCTCCTGACGGGGGGGCTCGAGCAGATACGCAGTATTTT. Combining the CDR3 with reference TRBV9 and TRBJ2-3 gives the whole variable domain DSGVTQTPKHLITATGQRVTLRCSPRSGDLSVYWYQQSLDQGLQFLIQYYNGEERAKGNILERFSAQQFPDLHSELNLSSLELGDSALYFCASSASPDGGARADTQYFGPGTRLTVL.

This rearrangement joins TRBV9 to TRBJ2-5, with D perhaps given as TRBD1 or TRBD2 (5 bases each). V lost 3 bases and J lost 5, with 11 bases in between. This CDR3 comprises 13 residues. Germline CDR1 and CDR2: SGDLS and YYNGEE. In DNA form, the CDR3 reads TGTGCCAGCAGCGGAGTGTGGGGGGAGACCCAGTACTTC. This encodes CASSGVWGETQYF.

The V call is TRBV29-1, the J call TRBJ2-5, with D uncertain. V lost 1 base, J lost 5 bases, and 5 bases lay in between. Germline CDR1 reads SQVTM; CDR2 reads ANQGSEA. The CDR3 spans 11 residues. CDR3: CSVEGMETQYF. CDR3 nucleotides: TGCAGCGTTGAAGGAATGGAGACCCAGTACTTC.

The chain is built from TRBV10-3 and TRBJ1-6; 12 bases agree with TRBD1. The CDR3 is 16 residues long. In germline, CDR1 is ENHRY, CDR2 SYGVKD. Trimming cost V 6 bases and J 10 bases; bases outside gene matches: 10. The CDR3: CAISPGQGALKSPLHF. In nucleotides, the CDR3 is TGTGCCATCAGCCCGGGACAGGGGGCTCTTAAATCACCCCTCCACTTT.

The chain couples TRBV6-5 to TRBJ1-1; the D is unclear. Germline CDR1 and CDR2: MNHEY and SVGAGI. The CDR3 consists of 14 residues. V was trimmed by 2 bases and J by 1 base, leaving 8 bases between them. In DNA form, the CDR3 reads TGTGCCAGCAGTTACGGGTTAGAGAACACTGAAGCTTTCTTT. Its protein is CASSYGLENTEAFF.

V usage is TRBV25-1 and J usage is TRBJ2-7; 7 bases align to TRBD2. V shed 5 bases and J 6 bases; nucleotides not matched to a gene: 1. The CDR3 runs to 11 residues. Germline lookup yields CDR1 MGHDK and CDR2 SYGVNS. The CDR3 loop is CASSWGGEQYF. The CDR3 DNA reads TGTGCCAGCAGTTGGGGGGGCGAGCAGTACTTC.

This chain links TRBV5-1 with TRBJ2-2; 8 bases map to TRBD2. CDR3 length equals 17 residues. The junction had 7 bases not matched to a gene; V was cut back by 0 bases and J by 3 bases. Germline values: CDR1 SGHRS, CDR2 YFSETQ. CDR3 region: CASSLGASGFYTGELFF. The CDR3 nucleotides are TGCGCCAGCAGCTTGGGAGCTAGCGGGTTTTACACCGGGGAGCTGTTTTTT.

The sample holds a few counts of this clone. The chain employs TRBV6-4 and TRBJ2-2, with unresolved D. The V and J ends lost 4 bases and 8 bases respectively, with 5 bases between them. Germline lookup yields CDR1 MRHNA and CDR2 SNTAGT. The CDR3 spans 11 residues. The chain's CDR3 is CASSAGGELFF. The CDR3 DNA is TGTGCCAGCAGTGCCGGGGGGGAGCTGTTTTTT.